Listed here is a single T cell receptor beta chain. The data stem from a study of technical replicates of blood from several donors. Profiled with immunoSEQ multiplex PCR; TCRdb holds only in-frame clones, not every one. The repertoire holds about 70,000 clones, roughly 90% seen once, with over 4% in the top ten. This clonotype was obtained from a human donor in good health. Some clones in this sample may be carry-over from other donors' samples. Sequences were obtained from PBMCs.

The chain's CDR3 is CASSQEVRNGYTF. The DNA of the CDR3 is TGCGCCAGCAGCCAAGAAGTCAGAAATGGCTACACCTTC. The gene calls are TRBV4-3 and TRBJ1-2; unclear D gene. The CDR3 contains 13 residues. Looked up from germline, CDR1 is LGHNA and CDR2 is YSLEER. The germline V and J ends were trimmed by 0 bases and 6 bases, with 8 bases remaining between them.